These 18 T cell receptor beta chains originate from one sample sequenced in a study of response to subunit inactivated influenza vaccine. TCRdb reprocessed the RT-PCR reads with MiXCR, giving one entry per CDR3 protein. The sample contains 710,000 or so distinct CDR3 sequences, approximately 14% of which appear only once. The input for sequencing was PBMCs from blood, taken less than 13 days after vaccination. All receptors derive from a man aged 45-65 years who received an inactivated influenza vaccine.

This rearrangement joins TRBV2 to TRBJ1-5; D unresolved. The ends were cut back, 5 bases at V and 3 bases at J, with 11 bases in the middle. The CDR3 has 14 residues. Germline V CDR1 and CDR2: SNHLY, FYNNEI. The CDR3 region has the DNA TGTGCCAGCAGTCCGGAGTGGGACAATCAGCCCCAGCATTTT. Its translation: CASSPEWDNQPQHF.

This clonotype was counted a few times. This chain joins TRBV29-1 and TRBJ2-6; D gene ambiguous. Germline V gene sequence: CDR1 SQVTM, CDR2 ANQGSEA. The CDR3 length is 14 residues. V was shortened by 4 bases and J by 0 bases, with 7 bases between the two germline ends. The CDR3 reads CSVGTGSGANVLTF. CDR3 coding DNA: TGCAGCGTTGGGACGGGCTCTGGGGCCAACGTCCTGACTTTC.

This clonotype was observed at least ten times. The chain recombines TRBV5-1 with TRBJ1-6; 9 bases align to TRBD1. Unmatched junction bases numbered 7, after V lost 4 bases and J lost 8 bases. This CDR3 has 15 residues. The germline CDR1 and CDR2 sequences are SGHRS and YFSETQ. The CDR3 is CASSPRTGADSPLHF. CDR3 nucleotide sequence: TGCGCCAGCAGCCCTCGGACAGGGGCGGATTCACCCCTCCACTTT.

This chain joins TRBV12-3 or TRBV12-4 and TRBJ2-5, with TRBD2 identical over 9 bases. The CDR3 is 17 amino acids. Unmatched junction bases numbered 11, after V lost 1 base and J lost 5 bases. The DNA of the CDR3 is TGTGCCAGCAGTTTAGGGTCCTTAGCGGGAGTTCGGGAGACCCAGTACTTC. It is translated as CASSLGSLAGVRETQYF.

This clonotype was recorded once. The chain recombines TRBV9 with TRBJ1-2; 10 bases map to TRBD1. CDR1 is SGDLS and CDR2 is YYNGEE in the germline V gene. This CDR3 comprises 16 residues. The junction had 6 bases not matched to a gene; V was cut back by 0 bases and J by 4 bases. The CDR3 DNA follows: TGTGCCAGCAGCGTAGCCGGGACAGGGGAAGCCTATGGCTACACCTTC. Translation: CASSVAGTGEAYGYTF.

The chain carries TRBV20-1 and TRBJ2-7; 9 bases are shared with TRBD2. The CDR3 totals 13 residues. The germline gives CDR1 DFQATT, CDR2 SNEGSKA (reference sequence). J was trimmed by 2 bases and V by 3 bases; bases with no gene match: 2. CDR3 loop: CSARAGGPYEQYF. CDR3 nucleotide sequence: TGCAGTGCTAGGGCGGGGGGGCCCTACGAGCAGTACTTC.

V usage is TRBV20-1 and J usage is TRBJ2-4, with D hard to call. The germline V gene has CDR1 DFQATT and CDR2 SNEGSKA (reference sequence). The CDR3 runs 13 residues. Trimming shortened V by 6 bases and J by 0 bases, and 9 bases separated the two germline ends. The CDR3 nucleotides are TGCAGTGCCGAGAACCTAGCCAAAAACATTCAGTACTTC. This sequence encodes CSAENLAKNIQYF.

This clonotype was observed a handful of times. V and J are TRBV11-2 and TRBJ2-3, with 9 bases identical to TRBD2. Germline-derived CDR1 and CDR2 are SGHAT and FQNNGV. CDR3 size: 18 residues. V shed 5 bases and J 0 bases; nucleotides not matched to a gene: 12. The CDR3 DNA follows: TGTGCCAGCAGCCCTAGGTTTAGGCTAGCGGGGAGCACAGATACGCAGTATTTT. Its protein is CASSPRFRLAGSTDTQYF.

The chain carries TRBV20-1 and TRBJ2-1, with D perhaps matching TRBD1 (6 bases). CDR1 is DFQATT and CDR2 is SNEGSKA in the germline V gene (reference sequence). With 8 bases removed from V and 0 bases from J, the gap between germline ends came to 20 bases. The CDR3 is 16 residues long. CDR3: CSSITPTGVSYNEQFF. For the CDR3, the DNA is TGCAGTTCTATAACACCGACAGGCGTCTCCTACAATGAGCAGTTCTTC.

The V call is TRBV20-1, the J call TRBJ2-2; 7 positions match TRBD1. The CDR3 has 15 amino acids. Germline V gene data show CDR1 as DFQATT and CDR2 as SNEGSKA (reference sequence). With V trimmed by 4 bases and J by 1 base, 6 bases remained unmatched. The CDR3 is CSATRTGGNTGELFF. Here the CDR3 DNA reads TGCAGTGCTACCCGGACAGGTGGGAACACCGGGGAGCTGTTTTTT.

This clonotype turned up a few times. The chain is built from TRBV7-3 and TRBJ2-1; D is possibly TRBD2 (6 bases). The CDR3 extends over 16 amino acids. The V end lost 5 bases, the J end lost 0 bases, and 14 bases lay between the germline ends. CDR1 and CDR2 (germline): SGHTA, FQGTGA. CDR3 sequence: CASSQERVTSYNEQFF. The DNA of the CDR3 is TGTGCCAGCAGCCAGGAGCGGGTCACCTCCTACAATGAGCAGTTCTTC.

This sequence joins TRBV23-1 and TRBJ2-3; D remains unclear. TRBV23-1 is sorted into the ORF group, with uncertain function. V was trimmed by 11 bases and J by 1 base, leaving 19 bases between them. The CDR3 totals 15 residues. The CDR3 DNA sequence: TGCGCCGCCCCCGCCGGCGGTCGGGGCACAGATACGCAGTATTTT. Translation: CAAPAGGRGTDTQYF.

The chain is built from TRBV5-1 and TRBJ2-3, with TRBD2 matching 13 bases. The CDR3 length is 18 residues. Trimming removed 5 bases from V and 0 bases from J; junction bases left unmatched: 9. Germline V lookup: CDR1 SGHRS, CDR2 YFSETQ. Here the CDR3 reads CASSPGTSGIFSTDTQYF. The DNA for the CDR3 is TGCGCCAGCAGTCCCGGGACTAGCGGGATCTTTAGCACAGATACGCAGTATTTT.

V gene TRBV4-3 combines with J gene TRBJ2-3, with 8 bases aligning to TRBD2. CDR1 is LGHNA, CDR2 YSLEER, per germline. Losses at the gene ends were 3 bases for V and 2 bases for J; bases not matched to a gene: 4. The CDR3 consists of 15 residues. CDR3 nucleotides: TGCGCCAGCAGCCATTATAGCGGGACCACAGATACGCAGTATTTT. Its translation: CASSHYSGTTDTQYF.

The rearrangement uses TRBV5-8 and TRBJ1-1; D is unclear. CDR3 length: 13 residues. The V and J ends lost 2 bases and 8 bases respectively, with 13 bases between them. Germline V gene data show CDR1 as SGHTS and CDR2 as YDEGEE. DNA of the CDR3: TGTGCCAGCAGCTTTTCTACTTACCGAGAAGCTTTCTTT. This codes for CASSFSTYREAFF.

This clonotype was seen only a few times. This rearrangement joins TRBV4-1 to TRBJ2-7; possibly TRBD1 for D (6 bases). This CDR3 contains 15 residues. Between the trimmed V and J ends, which lost 5 bases and 6 bases, there was a span of 20 bases. CDR1 is MGHRA, CDR2 YSYEKL, per germline. The CDR3 loop is CASSVRDIRGSEQYF. CDR3 bases: TGCGCCAGCAGCGTCCGGGACATAAGAGGAAGCGAGCAGTACTTC.

The rearrangement links TRBV7-9 to TRBJ1-1; no clear D gene. This CDR3 region has 12 residues. CDR1 is SEHNR and CDR2 is FQNEAQ in the germline V gene (reference sequence). The germline V and J ends were trimmed by 11 bases and 0 bases, with 10 bases remaining between them. The CDR3 spells CAGFTVNTEAFF. The CDR3 nucleotides read TGTGCCGGCTTTACGGTGAACACTGAAGCTTTCTTT. Drawing the rest from reference TRBV7-9 and TRBJ1-1, the complete variable domain is DTGVSQNPRHKITKRGQNVTFRCDPISEHNRLYWYRQTLGQGPEFLTYFQNEAQLEKSRLLSDRFSAERPKGSFSTLEIQRTEQGDSAMYLCAGFTVNTEAFFGQGTRLTVV.

This clonotype was detected a few times. The chain joins TRBV11-2 to TRBJ2-5; D might be TRBD1 (6 bases). This CDR3 has 13 residues. The germline CDR1 and CDR2 sequences are SGHAT and FQNNGV. Between the trimmed V and J ends, which lost 5 bases and 3 bases, there was a span of 10 bases. Here the CDR3 reads CASSMWTEETQYF. Here the CDR3 DNA reads TGTGCCAGCAGCATGTGGACAGAAGAGACCCAGTACTTC.